Listed below are T cell receptor beta chains from one sample, sequenced in a study of metastatic and nonmetastatic thyroid tumors. TCRdb reanalyzed the PCR reads via MiXCR. The sample records about 7,400 clones, under 30% being singletons. The sample consisted of adjacent normal tissue. The receptors shown here come from a male donor with papillary thyroid cancer or a benign thyroid nodule (not recorded which). Some clones in this sample may be carry-over from other donors' samples. CDR3s include the opening cysteine and the closing phenylalanine or tryptophan. D genes are given only for firm matches. Not every row has a clone size; where given, it reads once, few, many or a size class.

>-|TRBV18|TRBJ2-7|-
CASSPSGTYTYEQYF
TGTGCCAGCTCACCCTCCGGGACGTACACCTACGAGCAGTACTTC
>-|TRBV11-2|TRBJ2-1|many
CASSEGPRLGRIYNEQFF
TGTGCCAGCAGCGAAGGCCCCAGGTTGGGACGAATTTACAATGAGCAGTTCTTC
>TRBD1|TRBV29-1|TRBJ1-2|many
CSVADREWDYGYTF
TGCAGCGTTGCGGACAGGGAATGGGACTATGGCTACACCTTC
>-|TRBV11-3|TRBJ2-2|many
CASGLGQPYDTGELFF
TGTGCCAGCGGCTTAGGGCAACCGTATGACACCGGGGAGCTGTTTTTT
>-|TRBV12-3/TRBV12-4|TRBJ2-2|few
CASFKVSMANTGELFF
TGTGCCAGCTTTAAAGTGAGTATGGCCAACACCGGGGAGCTGTTTTTT
>-|TRBV5-1|TRBJ2-5|-
CASSLGGEETQYF
TGCGCCAGCAGCTTGGGGGGCGAGGAGACCCAGTACTTC
>TRBD1|TRBV29-1|TRBJ2-5|many
CSVSTGTGGTETQYF
TGCAGCGTTTCGACCGGGACAGGGGGCACGGAGACCCAGTACTTC
>-|TRBV12-3/TRBV12-4|TRBJ1-2|many
CASSPGTGYTF
TGTGCCAGCAGTCCCGGGACAGGCTACACCTTC
>-|TRBV7-2|TRBJ2-2|many
CASSLVGAVTGELFF
TGTGCCAGCAGCTTGGTGGGAGCGGTCACCGGGGAGCTGTTTTTT
>TRBD1|TRBV28|TRBJ1-5|few
CASSDRGGGYQPQHF
TGTGCCAGCAGCGACAGGGGCGGCGGGTATCAGCCCCAGCATTTT
>-|TRBV13|TRBJ2-3|few
CASSGLGVSGFTQYF
TGTGCCAGCAGCGGACTGGGGGTCTCAGGTTTTACGCAGTATTTT
>TRBD1|TRBV9|TRBJ1-4|-
CASSASMGQGKELFF
TGTGCCAGCAGTGCTTCTATGGGACAGGGGAAAGAACTGTTTTTT
>TRBD2|TRBV12-3/TRBV12-4|TRBJ2-2|few
CASSSSGGAGELFF
TGTGCCAGCAGTTCTAGCGGGGGGGCCGGTGAGCTGTTTTTT
>TRBD2|TRBV28|TRBJ2-1|-
CASSGASGSNEQFF
TGTGCCAGCAGTGGGGCTAGCGGGAGTAATGAGCAGTTCTTC
>-|TRBV30|TRBJ2-7|few
CAWGPLYEQYF
TGTGCCTGGGGTCCCCTCTACGAGCAGTACTTC
>-|TRBV7-9|TRBJ1-1|many
CASSLDYADEAFF
TGTGCCAGCAGCTTAGATTATGCGGATGAAGCTTTCTTT
>-|TRBV6-1|TRBJ2-2|few
CASRTGGLNTGERLF
TGTGCCAGCAGAACGGGCGGTTTGAACACCGGGGAGCGGTTATTT
>-|TRBV2|TRBJ1-2|-
CASSDGGVVYGYTF
TGTGCCAGCAGTGATGGAGGGGTAGTATATGGCTACACCTTC
>-|TRBV5-1|TRBJ1-6|-
CASSPDQGINSPLHF
TGCGCCAGCAGCCCCGACCAGGGGATAAATTCACCCCTCCACTTT
>-|TRBV14|TRBJ2-7|medium-sized
CASSQRFGLASDEQYF
TGTGCCAGCAGCCAGCGTTTCGGGCTAGCGTCAGACGAGCAGTACTTC
>-|TRBV20-1|TRBJ2-1|few
CSAIWDVWHNEQFF
TGCAGTGCTATTTGGGACGTCTGGCACAATGAGCAGTTCTTC
>TRBD1|TRBV25-1|TRBJ1-5|few
CASSYPGQVRFLPQHF
TGTGCCAGCAGTTACCCGGGACAGGTGCGTTTTCTGCCCCAGCATTTT
>-|TRBV20-1|TRBJ2-7|-
CSARPRGAQYEQYF
TGCAGTGCTAGACCTAGGGGGGCACAGTACGAGCAGTACTTC
>-|TRBV11-2|TRBJ1-1|once
CASSPRTANTEAFF
TGTGCCAGCAGCCCCCGGACGGCGAACACTGAAGCTTTCTTT
>TRBD1|TRBV27|TRBJ1-1|medium-sized
CASSPESPGQFRGLGAFF
TGTGCCAGCAGTCCGGAATCCCCGGGACAGTTCCGTGGGCTCGGAGCTTTCTTT
>TRBD1|TRBV28|TRBJ2-3|-
CASINRGGSTDTQYF
TGTGCCAGCATTAACAGGGGCGGGAGCACAGATACGCAGTATTTT
>-|TRBV3-1|TRBJ1-4|many
CASSQRGFEKLFF
TGTGCCAGCAGCCAACGGGGGTTTGAAAAACTGTTTTTT
>-|TRBV12-3/TRBV12-4|TRBJ2-6|few
CASSLDSGAGANVLTF
TGTGCCAGCAGTTTAGATTCCGGGGCTGGGGCCAACGTCCTGACTTTC
>-|TRBV10-3|TRBJ1-1|few
CAISDRMNTEAFF
TGTGCCATCAGCGACAGGATGAACACTGAAGCTTTCTTT
>TRBD1|TRBV30|TRBJ1-5|-
CAWSQGQYNQPQHF
TGTGCCTGGAGTCAGGGACAGTACAATCAGCCCCAGCATTTT
>-|TRBV6-5|TRBJ1-6|-
CASSYLPGQPGGSPLHF
TGTGCCAGCAGTTACTTACCCGGACAGCCCGGCGGTTCACCCCTCCACTTT